This T cell receptor beta chain appears in the sequencing data of a study of technical replicates of blood from a handful of donors. Germline V CDR1 and CDR2: MNHEY, SMNVEV (reference sequence). Unmatched junction bases numbered 7, after V lost 8 bases and J lost 8 bases. The CDR3 loop spans 12 amino acids. Using immunoSEQ multiplex PCR, the repertoire was profiled, and TCRdb retains in-frame clones only, with some absent. Of 80,000 to 85,000 clones in the sample, about 91% are singletons; the top ten hold 0.35% to 0.5%. Source material: T cells isolated from PBMCs. This receptor was identified in a human donor in good health. The chain couples TRBV27 to TRBJ1-1, with 8 positions matching TRBD1. CDR3 amino acids: CASRTGGQEAFF. Here the CDR3 DNA reads TGTGCCAGCCGTACAGGGGGGCAAGAAGCTTTCTTT.